This T cell receptor beta chain derives from a study of technical replicates of blood from a few donors. The CDR3 runs 14 residues. V was clipped by 8 bases and J by 2 bases, with 14 bases between them. The germline gives CDR1 SGHTA, CDR2 FQGNSA. TCRdb keeps only in-frame clones here, not all; method: immunoSEQ multiplex PCR. The table includes 80,000 to 95,000 clones, almost 97% detected once. Sequencing input: T cells isolated from PBMCs. The chain is built from TRBV7-2 and TRBJ2-3; TRBD2 is a possible D gene (5 bases). The sequence came from a human donor in good health. Written as DNA, the CDR3 is TGTGCCAGCGGCGGGTATGCAGCCACAGATACGCAGTATTTT. As protein: CASGGYAATDTQYF.